The entry below gives a single T cell receptor (beta chain) sequence along with its context. This sample was taken from a study of PD-L1 blockade in urothelial cancer. Study at large: Blood gave a median 141,255 T cells.

Assay used: immunoSEQ multiplex PCR; TCRdb lists only in-frame clones, some missing. The repertoire holds more than 55,000 clones, with roughly 84% as singletons. This receptor was identified in a man aged 50 to 59 with urothelial cancer. The sample in question was PBMCs, obtained around atezolizumab (anti-PD-L1) treatment.

Here the CDR3 reads CASSSPGLAGDETQYF. The CDR3 nucleotides read TGTGCCAGCAGTAGCCCTGGACTAGCGGGAGATGAGACCCAGTACTTC. V gene TRBV27 combines with J gene TRBJ2-5; 13 bases align to TRBD2. The germline gives CDR1 MNHEY, CDR2 SMNVEV (reference sequence). This CDR3 comprises 16 residues. V lost 5 bases to trimming and J lost 5 bases; unmatched junction nucleotides: 8.